Listed below are T cell receptor beta chains from one sample, sequenced in a study of breast tumors, draining lymph nodes, adjacent tissues. TCRdb called the multiplex PCR reads again in MiXCR, with one record for every CDR3 protein. The sample includes approximately 210,000 distinct CDR3 sequences, around 35% of them seen just once. The sequenced sample consisted of axillary lymph node tissue. These receptors were collected from a female donor with breast cancer. Some clones in this sample may be carry-over from other donors' samples. CDR3s include the opening cysteine and the closing phenylalanine or tryptophan. The D gene is left open where the match is weak. A clone size is listed for some rows: how often the clone was seen (once, few, many), or a class if it is expanded.

TRBJ2-3,.,once,TRBV30,CAWSPSGTDTQYF,TGTGCCTGGAGTCCGTCAGGGACAGATACGCAGTATTTT
TRBJ1-2,TRBD1,many,TRBV4-1,CASSPMGQGAVGYTF,TGCGCCAGCAGCCCGATGGGGCAGGGGGCGGTTGGCTACACCTTC
TRBJ2-5,.,once,TRBV9,CASSVGGGADTQSF,.
TRBJ1-2,.,many,TRBV15,CATSRDQGGYTF,TGTGCCACCAGCAGAGATCAGGGTGGCTACACCTTC
TRBJ1-2,.,many,TRBV9,CASSASGYAGLYYGYTF,TGTGCCAGCAGCGCAAGCGGTTACGCGGGACTTTACTATGGCTACACCTTC
TRBJ2-2,.,many,TRBV24-1,CATSPPGDTGELFF,TGTGCCACCTCCCCCCCTGGGGACACCGGGGAGCTGTTTTTT
TRBJ1-6,.,many,TRBV5-6,CASRSFDSYNSPLHF,TGTGCCAGCAGATCGTTTGACTCCTATAATTCACCCCTCCACTTT
TRBJ2-7,.,many,TRBV13,CASSLQGTAKYEQYF,TGTGCCAGCAGCCTCCAAGGGACGGCAAAGTACGAGCAGTACTTC
TRBJ2-1,.,many,TRBV2,CASRRDFTYNEQFF,TGTGCCAGCAGGAGGGACTTCACCTACAATGAGCAGTTCTTC
TRBJ2-3,TRBD1,many,TRBV2,CASSQRQGATDTQYF,TGTGCCAGCAGTCAACGACAGGGGGCGACAGATACGCAGTATTTT
TRBJ1-6,.,many,TRBV4-3,CASSQAPSGSPLHF,TGCGCCAGCAGCCAGGCCCCGAGCGGTTCACCCCTCCACTTT
TRBJ2-1,TRBD2,many,TRBV24-1,CATSGIAGNNEQFF,TGTGCCACCAGTGGGATAGCGGGGAACAATGAGCAGTTCTTC
TRBJ1-5,.,many,TRBV5-1,CASSLGRGGQPQHF,TGCGCCAGCAGCTTGGGAAGGGGGGGTCAGCCCCAGCATTTT
TRBJ1-6,TRBD1,many,TRBV5-6,CASSTTGQGNSPLHF,TGTGCCAGCAGCACCACGGGACAGGGAAATTCACCCCTCCACTTT
TRBJ1-2,.,.,TRBV5-6,CASSPRGAFYGYTF,TGTGCCAGCAGCCCCCGCGGGGCCTTCTATGGCTACACCTTC
TRBJ1-4,TRBD1,.,TRBV7-2,CASSSTGGGNEKLFF,TGTGCCAGCAGCTCGACAGGGGGCGGTAATGAAAAACTGTTTTTT
TRBJ2-1,.,many,TRBV14,CASSQVGVSEQFF,TGTGCCAGCAGCCAAGTAGGGGTCAGTGAGCAGTTCTTC
TRBJ1-5,.,many,TRBV2,CASSQGVRVPQHF,TGTGCCAGCAGTCAAGGGGTTCGGGTACCCCAGCATTTT
TRBJ2-4,TRBD2,.,TRBV4-2,CASSSGLAGGPAKNIQYF,TGTGCCAGCAGCTCGGGACTAGCGGGGGGGCCGGCCAAAAACATTCAGTACTTC
TRBJ2-1,.,many,TRBV20-1,CSARYEVRGFPVTGEQFF,TGCAGTGCTAGGTACGAGGTCCGGGGCTTTCCAGTGACTGGTGAGCAGTTCTTC
TRBJ2-1,.,many,TRBV20-1,CSARDLEGRSYNEQFF,TGCAGTGCTAGAGATCTGGAAGGGAGATCCTACAATGAGCAGTTCTTC
TRBJ1-3,.,many,TRBV10-3,CAITQGLQNTIYF,TGTGCCATCACCCAAGGGTTGCAAAACACCATATATTTT
TRBJ2-5,TRBD2,many,TRBV11-2,CASSPGGGRETQYF,TGTGCCAGCAGCCCGGGGGGGGGCAGAGAGACCCAGTACTTC
TRBJ1-1,TRBD1,.,TRBV20-1,CSARVTGGFNTEAFF,TGCAGTGCTAGAGTGACAGGGGGGTTTAACACTGAAGCTTTCTTT
TRBJ2-3,TRBD1,.,TRBV9,CARVQGVDTQYF,TGTGCTAGAGTCCAGGGGGTAGATACGCAGTATTTT
TRBJ2-5,.,.,TRBV3-1,CASSQDRGNAAMETQYF,TGTGCCAGCAGCCAAGATCGGGGGAATGCCGCCATGGAGACCCAGTACTTC
TRBJ2-2,.,.,TRBV20-1,CSATKLRNTGELFF,TGCAGTGCTACGAAACTCAGAAACACCGGGGAGCTGTTTTTT
TRBJ2-5,TRBD1,.,TRBV20-1,CSARGQGIVQETQYF,TGCAGTGCTCGCGGACAGGGGATCGTCCAAGAGACCCAGTACTTC
TRBJ1-6,.,many,TRBV6-6,CASRTGADNSPLHF,TGTGCCAGCAGAACCGGGGCAGATAATTCACCCCTCCACTTT
TRBJ1-2,.,few,TRBV6-4,CASSHSGGYGYTF,TGTGCCAGCAGTCACTCTGGCGGGTATGGCTACACCTTC
TRBJ2-3,TRBD2,many,TRBV5-1,CASSRTGGTGTDTQYF,TGCGCCAGCAGCCGGACGGGAGGGACCGGCACAGATACGCAGTATTTT
TRBJ2-5,TRBD1,many,TRBV7-3,CASSRGTGAGETQYF,TGTGCCAGCAGCAGGGGGACAGGGGCGGGAGAGACCCAGTACTTC
TRBJ2-5,.,.,TRBV27,CASSFGANADLQETQYF,TGTGCCAGCAGTTTTGGGGCAAACGCAGACCTCCAAGAGACCCAGTACTTC
TRBJ2-2,.,many,TRBV7-9,CASSSRLPSENTGELFF,TGTGCCAGCAGTTCCCGACTACCTAGCGAGAACACCGGGGAGCTGTTTTTT
TRBJ1-5,.,.,TRBV7-2,CASSLGGQRQHF,TGTGCCAGCAGCTTAGGAGGACAGAGGCAGCATTTT
TRBJ2-2,TRBD2,.,TRBV6-5,CASSYGTTSGELFF,TGTGCCAGCAGTTACGGGACTACCTCCGGGGAGCTGTTTTTT
TRBJ1-5,.,few,TRBV2,CASGRNQPQHF,TGTGCCAGCGGACGAAATCAGCCCCAGCATTTT
TRBJ2-5,TRBD1,many,TRBV18,CASSYGQGAKTQYF,TGTGCCAGCTCCTACGGGCAGGGGGCAAAGACCCAGTACTTC
TRBJ2-5,.,many,TRBV15,CATSRDLGGLQETQYF,TGTGCCACCAGCAGAGATCTGGGGGGACTCCAAGAGACCCAGTACTTC
TRBJ2-1,TRBD2,.,TRBV19,CASSMTSGRRNEQFF,TGTGCCAGTAGTATGACTAGCGGGAGAAGGAATGAGCAGTTCTTC
TRBJ2-5,TRBD2,.,TRBV7-2,CASSLGWGGQETQYF,TGTGCCAGCAGCTTAGGGTGGGGGGGCCAAGAGACCCAGTACTTC
TRBJ2-3,TRBD1,many,TRBV10-3,CAISEGDSPTSTDTQYF,TGTGCCATCAGTGAGGGGGACAGTCCTACTAGCACAGATACGCAGTATTTT
TRBJ1-2,.,.,TRBV6-6,CASYPRDYGYTF,TGTGCCAGCTACCCGCGGGATTATGGCTACACCTTC